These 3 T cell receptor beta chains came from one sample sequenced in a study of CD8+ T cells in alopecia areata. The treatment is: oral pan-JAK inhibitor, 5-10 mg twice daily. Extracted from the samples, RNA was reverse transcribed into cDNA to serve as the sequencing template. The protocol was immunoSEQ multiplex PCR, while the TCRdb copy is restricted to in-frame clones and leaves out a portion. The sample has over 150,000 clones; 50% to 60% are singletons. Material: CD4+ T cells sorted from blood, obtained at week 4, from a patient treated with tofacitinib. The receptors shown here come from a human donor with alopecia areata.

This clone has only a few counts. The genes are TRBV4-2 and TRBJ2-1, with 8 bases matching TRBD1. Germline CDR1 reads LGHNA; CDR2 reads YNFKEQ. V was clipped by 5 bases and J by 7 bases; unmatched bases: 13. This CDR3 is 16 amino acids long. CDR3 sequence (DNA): TGTGCCAGCAGCACACGGACAGGGACCTTTGGGAATGAGCAGTTCTTC. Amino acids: CASSTRTGTFGNEQFF.

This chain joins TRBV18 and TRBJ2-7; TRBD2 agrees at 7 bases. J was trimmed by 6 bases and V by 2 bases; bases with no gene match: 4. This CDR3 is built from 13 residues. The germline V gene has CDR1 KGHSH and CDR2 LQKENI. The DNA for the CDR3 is TGTGCCAGCTCACCAAAGCGGGACTTCGAGCAGTACTTC. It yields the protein CASSPKRDFEQYF.

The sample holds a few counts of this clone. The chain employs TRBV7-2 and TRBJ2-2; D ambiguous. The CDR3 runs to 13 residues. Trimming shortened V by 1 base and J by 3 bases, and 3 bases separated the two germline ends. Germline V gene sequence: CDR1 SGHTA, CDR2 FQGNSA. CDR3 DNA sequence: TGTGCCAGCAGCTTAGGTGACACCGGGGAGCTGTTTTTT. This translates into CASSLGDTGELFF.